Here is one TCR beta chain with its context. In a library made to pick up alpha chains, this beta chain is a stray read with a size that means little. In the library, each TCR cDNA molecule bore its own unique molecular identifier. TCRdb re-analysed the 5' RACE reads in MiXCR, keeping a single row per CDR3 protein. The sample has about 1,100 distinct CDR3 sequences, about half seen once. Time point given: sample taken at primary tumor resection. Whole RNA from tumor, nontumor lung or frozen PBMC was sequenced unsorted. These data originate in a study of spatial heterogeneity in lung cancer. The sample here was PBMCs, taken at surgery. This TCR was sampled from a male donor with early-stage non-small cell lung cancer.

Here the CDR3 DNA reads TGTGCCATCAGTGAGTCGTATTACGCCCAAGAGACCCAGTACTTC. Amino acid sequence: CAISESYYAQETQYF. V is TRBV10-3 and J is TRBJ2-5; D unclear. Germline V gene data show CDR1 as ENHRY and CDR2 as SYGVKD. Deletions cut 0 bases from V and 1 base from J, with 9 bases between. The CDR3 has 15 amino acids.